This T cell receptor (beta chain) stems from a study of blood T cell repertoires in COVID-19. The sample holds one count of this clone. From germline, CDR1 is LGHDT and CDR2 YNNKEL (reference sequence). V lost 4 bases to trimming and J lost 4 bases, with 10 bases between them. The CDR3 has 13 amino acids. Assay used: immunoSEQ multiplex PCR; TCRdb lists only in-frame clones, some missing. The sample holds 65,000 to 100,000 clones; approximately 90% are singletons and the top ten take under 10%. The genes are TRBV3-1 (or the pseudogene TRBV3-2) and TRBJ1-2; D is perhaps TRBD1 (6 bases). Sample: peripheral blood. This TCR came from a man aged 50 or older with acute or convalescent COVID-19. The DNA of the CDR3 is TGTGCCAGCAGCCGGGGGGGCGGCTATGGCTACACCTTC. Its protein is CASSRGGGYGYTF.